The 15 T cell receptor beta chains below were found in one sample sequenced in a study of multiple sclerosis patients with progressive multifocal leukoencephalopathy. Time point defined: before natalizumab initiation. Clones were sequenced by immunoSEQ multiplex PCR, and TCRdb holds only the in-frame ones, with some missing. The sample holds approximately 31,000 clones, about nine tenths seen once. The material sequenced was PBMCs. These TCRs come from a human donor with multiple sclerosis.

This rearrangement joins TRBV5-4 to TRBJ2-5; 11 nucleotides agree with TRBD2. V lost 0 bases, J lost 3 bases, and 4 bases stayed unmatched. The germline gives CDR1 SGHNT, CDR2 YYREEE (reference sequence). The CDR3 is 16 residues long. The CDR3 is CASSLGLAGQEETQYF. The CDR3 nucleotides read TGTGCCAGCAGCTTGGGACTAGCGGGACAGGAAGAGACCCAGTACTTC.

The V and J genes are TRBV5-1 and TRBJ2-7, with D perhaps TRBD1 (6 bases). The germline V gene encodes CDR1 SGHRS and CDR2 YFSETQ. The CDR3 is 16 amino acids. V was pared by 0 bases and J by 0 bases, with 13 bases between. Here the CDR3 reads CASSLASTGSSYEQYF. CDR3 nucleotides: TGCGCCAGCAGCTTGGCCTCGACAGGTAGCTCCTACGAGCAGTACTTC.

This clone was observed a handful of times. This rearrangement joins TRBV4-1 to TRBJ1-3, with 7 bases matching TRBD1. The CDR3 sequence is 17 residues long. The V and J ends lost 3 bases and 3 bases, in that order; junction bases with no gene match: 11. Looked up from germline, CDR1 is MGHRA and CDR2 is YSYEKL. CDR3 sequence reads: CASSQPRDSLRGNTIYF. CDR3 DNA sequence: TGCGCCAGCAGCCAGCCCCGGGACAGTCTTCGTGGAAACACCATATATTTT.

V gene TRBV28 combines with J gene TRBJ1-1, with 7 positions matching TRBD1. The germline V gene encodes CDR1 MDHEN and CDR2 SYDVKM. Unmatched junction bases numbered 8, after V lost 11 bases and J lost 5 bases. This CDR3 spans 12 amino acids. The CDR3 DNA reads TGTGCCGGCTCTTCAGGGGGAACTGAAGCTTTCTTT. Its translation: CAGSSGGTEAFF.

The chain carries TRBV7-2 and TRBJ2-7, with 9 bases fitting TRBD1. There are 15 residues in the CDR3. CDR1 and CDR2 (germline): SGHTA, FQGNSA. V was clipped by 5 bases and J by 6 bases; unmatched bases: 11. CDR3 sequence reads: CASSQGQGRGREQYF. For the CDR3, the DNA is TGTGCCAGCAGCCAGGGACAGGGACGCGGTCGCGAGCAGTACTTC.

This clone was recorded a few times. This chain connects TRBV5-6 to TRBJ1-2; D perhaps matches TRBD1 (6 bases). V lost 3 bases to trimming and J lost 6 bases, with 12 bases between them. The germline V gene encodes CDR1 SGHDT and CDR2 YYEEEE. The CDR3 spans 13 residues. In DNA form, the CDR3 reads TGTGCCAGCAGCTGGGTTGGGGGGCATGGCTACACCTTC. Its protein is CASSWVGGHGYTF. The entire variable domain, with the rest obtained from reference TRBV5-6 and TRBJ1-2, is as follows: DAGVTQSPTHLIKTRGQQVTLRCSPKSGHDTVSWYQQALGQGPQFIFQYYEEEERQRGNFPDRFSGHQFPNYSSELNVNALLLGDSALYLCASSWVGGHGYTFGSGTRLTVV.

V gene TRBV19 combines with J gene TRBJ2-7; possibly TRBD2 for D (5 bases). CDR1 LNHDA and CDR2 SQIVND come from the germline V gene (reference sequence). The CDR3 runs 14 residues. V was shortened by 1 base and J by 7 bases, with 14 bases between the two germline ends. CDR3 sequence reads: CASSIGPSSGEQYF. CDR3 nucleotides: TGTGCCAGTAGTATAGGACCTAGCTCGGGAGAGCAGTACTTC.

This chain connects TRBV19 to TRBJ2-5, with D tentatively TRBD1 (6 bases). TRBJ2-7 matches the DNA end more closely, so the J call is doubtful. From germline, CDR1 is LNHDA and CDR2 SQIVND (reference sequence). This CDR3 has 15 residues. The CDR3 sequence is CASSISPGHPYEQYF. The DNA for the CDR3 is TGTGCCAGTAGTATATCACCGGGACACCCCTACGAGCAGTACTTC.

The V call is TRBV18, the J call TRBJ2-2; 12 bases are shared with TRBD1. Germline V CDR1 and CDR2: KGHSH, LQKENI. The CDR3 contains 15 residues. V lost 4 bases, J lost 5 bases, and 2 bases stayed unmatched. CDR3: CASSRGQGATGELFF. In DNA form, the CDR3 reads TGTGCCAGCTCACGGGGACAGGGGGCGACCGGGGAGCTGTTTTTT.

The chain combines TRBV5-1 with TRBJ2-7; 10 nucleotides align to TRBD2. The CDR3 extends over 16 amino acids. Germline lookup yields CDR1 SGHRS and CDR2 YFSETQ. J lost 0 bases, V lost 4 bases, and 7 bases had no gene match. For the CDR3, the DNA is TGCGCCAGCAGCGCGTGGACTAGCGGCTTCTCCTACGAGCAGTACTTC. Translated, it gives CASSAWTSGFSYEQYF.

The genes are TRBV5-4 and TRBJ2-5, with TRBD2 matching 8 bases. The DNA end lines up better with TRBJ2-7; the J call may be wrong. The CDR3 is made up of 14 amino acids. Germline V gene sequence: CDR1 SGHNT, CDR2 YYREEE (reference sequence). The CDR3: CASSLAGAGHEQYF. CDR3 DNA: TGTGCCAGCAGCTTAGCGGGAGCGGGCCACGAGCAGTACTTC.

The chain is built from TRBV10-3 and TRBJ2-7; D is ambiguous. CDR3 size: 14 residues. V was cut by 6 bases and J by 4 bases, with 16 bases left in between. Germline CDR1 and CDR2: ENHRY and SYGVKD. Here the CDR3 DNA reads TGTGCCATCAGCCTCTCCGCTAGAATTTACGAGCAGTACTTC. This sequence encodes CAISLSARIYEQYF.

The V call is TRBV9, the J call TRBJ1-1; possible D gene TRBD1, 6 bases. Trimming took off 7 bases at V and 4 bases at J, with 14 bases between the two ends. There are 13 residues in the CDR3. CDR1 and CDR2 from the germline V gene are SGDLS and YYNGEE. The CDR3 reads CASSTPGATEAFF. The CDR3 region has the DNA TGTGCCAGCTCCACCCCAGGGGCCACTGAAGCTTTCTTT.

This chain joins TRBV2 and TRBJ2-2, with D perhaps matching TRBD1 or TRBD2 (5 bases each). The CDR3 extends over 15 amino acids. V gave up 6 bases and J gave up 4 bases, with 15 bases separating them. The germline V gene has CDR1 SNHLY and CDR2 FYNNEI. The CDR3 DNA follows: TGTGCCAGCAGAGCCGGGACCTCGCTCACCGGGGAGCTGTTTTTT. Protein: CASRAGTSLTGELFF.

This chain connects TRBV2 to TRBJ2-7; perhaps TRBD2 as D (5 bases). The ends were cut back, 2 bases at V and 2 bases at J, with 13 bases in the middle. Germline V CDR1 and CDR2: SNHLY, FYNNEI. The CDR3 covers 15 residues. CDR3 residues: CASSETRTSAYEQYF. For the CDR3, the DNA is TGTGCCAGCAGTGAAACCCGGACTTCTGCCTACGAGCAGTACTTC.